This T cell receptor beta chain was recovered during a study of T cell responses to AZD1222 COVID-19 vaccine. Findings and caveats of the study: There were repertoire samples only from the period after the peak T cell response.

Trimming removed 10 bases from V and 5 bases from J; junction bases left unmatched: 7. In germline, CDR1 is PRHDT, CDR2 FYEKMQ (reference sequence). The CDR3 has 14 amino acids. Turning to this clone: The antigen is undetermined.

Sequencing used immunoSEQ multiplex PCR; TCRdb keeps in-frame clones, though not all of them. The table has about 94,000 clones, 90% seen once. The chain has TRBV13 and TRBJ1-4; 10 bases align to TRBD1. This receptor was taken from an adult in good health. Sequences were derived from peripheral blood, sampled on day 0 of AZD1222 vaccination. CDR3: CATSRGQGNEKLFF. CDR3 nucleotides: TGTGCCACCTCGAGGGGACAGGGGAATGAAAAACTGTTTTTT.